These 8 T cell receptor beta chains were all obtained from the same sample, sequenced in a study of blood T cell repertoires in COVID-19. The table came from immunoSEQ multiplex PCR; TCRdb's copy has only in-frame clones and leaves some out. This table has approximately 140,000 clones, approximately 79% appearing once. The sample was peripheral blood. The receptors were sampled from a man between 60 and 75 years old with acute or convalescent COVID-19.

The rearrangement uses TRBV6-2 or TRBV6-3 and TRBJ2-7; 7 bases are shared with TRBD2. After removal of 1 base from V and 6 bases from J, the junction contained 0 bases not matched to a gene. CDR1 MNHEY and CDR2 SVGEGT come from the germline V gene. This CDR3 is 12 amino acids long. The CDR3 loop reads CASSYWGGEQYF. CDR3 sequence (DNA): TGTGCCAGCAGTTACTGGGGGGGCGAGCAGTACTTC.

The chain has TRBV7-2 and TRBJ1-5; D is unresolved. The germline V and J ends were trimmed by 1 base and 9 bases, with 10 bases remaining between them. Germline V gene lookup returns CDR1 SGHTA and CDR2 FQGNSA. This CDR3 comprises 13 residues. The CDR3 coding sequence is TGTGCCAGCAGCTTAGACGCCTCGGGGCCCCAGCATTTT. Protein: CASSLDASGPQHF.

In this sample, this clone turned up a few times. Compared with germline, one end of the junction differs, possibly owing to a read error. The rearrangement uses TRBV6-4 and TRBJ2-2; TRBD2 agrees at 14 bases. CDR1 and CDR2 from the germline V gene are MRHNA and SNTAGT. There are 17 residues in the CDR3. CDR3 bases: TGCCCCCTGCCGGGACTAGCGGGAGATCGAAACACCGGGGAGCTGTTTTTT. This gives the protein CPLPGLAGDRNTGELFF.

This clone has only a few counts. The chain couples TRBV29-1 to TRBJ2-7, with D perhaps TRBD1 (6 bases). V lost 3 bases and J 6 bases, leaving 12 bases between the germline ends. Germline V lookup: CDR1 SQVTM, CDR2 ANQGSEA. This CDR3 contains 12 residues. DNA of the CDR3: TGCAGCGTTGAGAGCGACAGGAGCGAGCAGTACTTC. Translation: CSVESDRSEQYF.

V and J are TRBV4-2 and TRBJ1-4; 9 bases align to TRBD1. Germline V gene sequence: CDR1 LGHNA, CDR2 YNFKEQ. The CDR3 totals 14 residues. With V trimmed by 6 bases and J by 8 bases, 7 bases remained unmatched. The DNA for the CDR3 is TGTGCCAGCAGGGAGACAGGGGGAGACGAAAAACTGTTTTTT. Protein product: CASRETGGDEKLFF.

This clone has only a few counts. J is TRBJ2-5 and V is TRBV10-3; 9 nucleotides agree with TRBD2. Germline V gene lookup returns CDR1 ENHRY and CDR2 SYGVKD. The CDR3 spans 16 residues. The ends lost 6 bases at V and 4 bases at J; junction bases unmatched: 12. CDR3 protein: CAISDTLAGAAETQYF. The CDR3 DNA is TGTGCCATCAGCGACACCTTAGCGGGAGCGGCAGAGACCCAGTACTTC.

The rearrangement links TRBV7-2 to TRBJ2-1, with D possibly being TRBD2 (5 bases). Germline V gene data show CDR1 as SGHTA and CDR2 as FQGNSA. The CDR3 is made up of 12 amino acids. V dropped 3 bases and J dropped 6 bases, with 6 bases sitting between them. The CDR3 is CASSFRGNEQFF. The CDR3 coding sequence is TGTGCCAGCAGCTTCCGGGGCAATGAGCAGTTCTTC.

J is TRBJ2-3 and V is TRBV19, with 9 bases fitting TRBD2. Trimming at V came to 4 bases and at J to 5 bases, leaving 10 bases not matched to a gene. This CDR3 is built from 16 residues. Germline lookup yields CDR1 LNHDA and CDR2 SQIVND (reference sequence). CDR3 loop: CASSTTLGLARDTQYF. The DNA of the CDR3 is TGTGCCAGTAGTACAACACTGGGACTAGCCAGAGATACGCAGTATTTT.